Below, 7 T cell receptor beta chains from the same sample are listed, as sequenced in a study of blood T cell repertoires in COVID-19. Method: immunoSEQ multiplex PCR; TCRdb's copy keeps in-frame clones and lacks some. Of 100,000 or so clones listed, 92% were seen once; the top ten hold nearly 6.5%. Sample: peripheral blood. Receptors originate from a woman aged 55 to 70 with active COVID-19.

V usage is TRBV5-6 and J usage is TRBJ2-7; 9 bases are shared with TRBD1. The CDR3 has 14 amino acids. CDR1 and CDR2 (germline): SGHDT, YYEEEE. Unmatched junction bases numbered 5, after V lost 5 bases and J lost 2 bases. The CDR3 nucleotides are TGTGCCAGCAGAATGACAGGGGGTCCCTACGAGCAGTACTTC. Its protein product is CASRMTGGPYEQYF.

This chain joins TRBV19 and TRBJ1-2; a weak D match, TRBD1 (6 bases). Trimming took 6 bases from V and 3 from J, leaving 17 bases between them. The CDR3 contains 15 residues. From germline, CDR1 is LNHDA and CDR2 SQIVND (reference sequence). The CDR3 spells CASSGWGPLDYGYTF. In DNA form, the CDR3 reads TGTGCCAGTAGCGGGTGGGGGCCCCTCGACTATGGCTACACCTTC.

The CDR3 sequence is CASSPGTERETQYF. CDR3 coding DNA: TGTGCCAGCAGTCCCGGGACAGAGAGGGAGACCCAGTACTTC. The gene calls are TRBV28 and TRBJ2-5; 7 nucleotides agree with TRBD1. V shed 5 bases, J shed 5 bases, and the junction held 8 bases outside the gene matches. The CDR3 is 14 amino acids. The V gene's germline CDR1 is MDHEN and CDR2 SYDVKM.

The chain links TRBV6-4 to TRBJ1-1; D perhaps matches TRBD1 (6 bases). The V end lost 5 bases, the J end lost 4 bases, and 11 bases lay between the germline ends. Germline values: CDR1 MRHNA, CDR2 SNTAGT. The CDR3 runs to 13 residues. The CDR3 is CASSYREGTEAFF. The CDR3 DNA is TGTGCCAGCAGTTACAGGGAAGGCACTGAAGCTTTCTTT.

This clone was picked up one time. The rearrangement links TRBV6-1 to TRBJ1-4; no firm D call. Trimming cost V 0 bases and J 17 bases, with 16 bases left between them. Germline lookup yields CDR1 MNHNS and CDR2 SASEGT. The CDR3 is 13 residues long. This CDR3 reads CASSEAGGGPGFF. CDR3 coding DNA: TGTGCCAGCAGTGAAGCCGGAGGAGGACCCGGATTTTTT.

V gene TRBV5-4 combines with J gene TRBJ2-4, with 10 bases fitting TRBD2. With 2 bases clipped from V and 12 bases from J, the junction kept 14 bases outside the gene matches. CDR3 length: 16 amino acids. Per germline, CDR1 SGHNT and CDR2 YYREEE (reference sequence). The CDR3 loop reads CASSFSGGDPSLNQYF. In DNA form, the CDR3 reads TGTGCCAGCAGCTTCAGCGGGGGGGACCCAAGTTTAAATCAGTACTTC.

The chain recombines TRBV11-2 with TRBJ2-7, with 10 bases lining up with TRBD1. Trimming took 5 bases from V and 2 from J; bases not matched to a gene: 6. Looked up from germline, CDR1 is SGHAT and CDR2 is FQNNGV. The CDR3 runs to 15 residues. The CDR3 DNA sequence: TGTGCCAGCAGCCCCGGACAGGGGGTACCCTACGAGCAGTACTTC. Its protein product is CASSPGQGVPYEQYF.